Listed below are T cell receptor beta chains from one sample, sequenced in a study of regulatory T cells in long-lasting Graves disease. TCRdb redid the calling of the multiplex PCR reads with MiXCR, one entry per CDR3 protein. The data show roughly 440,000 distinct CDR3 sequences, with around 15% seen just once and 20% to 25% held by the top ten. The same sample was also studied in work on T cells in Graves' hyperthyroidism and ophthalmopathy.

This specimen consisted of peripheral blood mononuclear cells (PBMCs), obtained at new diagnosis, from a patient treated with antithyroid drugs. Source of these receptors: a woman between 18 and 29 years old with Graves disease. CDR3s include the opening cysteine and the closing phenylalanine or tryptophan. The order of the fields is J gene, V gene, CDR3 protein.

J: TRBJ2-1
V: TRBV19
CDR3: CASSTDYYKQFF

J: TRBJ2-3
V: TRBV20-1
CDR3: CSARISLAGHTDTQYF

J: TRBJ2-7
V: TRBV12-3/TRBV12-4
CDR3: CASSLRLYEQYF

J: TRBJ2-1
V: TRBV4-3
CDR3: CASSYSRGGDEQFF

J: TRBJ2-5
V: TRBV29-1
CDR3: CSVDGGRRETQYF

J: TRBJ2-5
V: TRBV6-1
CDR3: CASKGKVTQYF

J: TRBJ2-2
V: TRBV11-2
CDR3: CASGGFPGELFF

J: TRBJ2-7
V: TRBV6-2/TRBV6-3
CDR3: CASSANIHEQYF

J: TRBJ2-1
V: TRBV20-1
CDR3: CSAIYNEQFF

J: TRBJ2-4
V: TRBV6-1
CDR3: CASIGGQRKNIQYF

J: TRBJ1-2
V: TRBV10-2
CDR3: CASSESRTLYGYTF

J: TRBJ2-2
V: TRBV28
CDR3: CASSLVLDTGELFF

J: TRBJ2-7
V: TRBV7-2
CDR3: CASSPGFFYGQYF

J: TRBJ2-1
V: TRBV2
CDR3: CASKGQGAYNEQFF

J: NA
V: TRBV20-1
CDR3: CSATPGLAASVEQFF